This is a list of T cell receptor beta chains from one sample in a study of blood T cell repertoires in COVID-19. The repertoire was sequenced with immunoSEQ multiplex PCR; TCRdb's copy has only in-frame clones and lacks some. The data hold approximately 300,000 clones, with more than 90% observed a single time. The sequenced material came from PBMCs or T cells enriched from blood (not recorded which). The origin of the receptors is a woman aged 25 to 45 who had been exposed to COVID-19. The CDR3 runs from the conserved cysteine through the conserved F or W. D genes are given only for firm matches. Not every row has a clone size; where given, it reads once, few, many or a size class.

DNA: TGTGCCATCGCCGTTTCGGGAGGCTCCTATAATTCACCCCTCCACTTT
CDR3: CAIAVSGGSYNSPLHF
J: TRBJ1-6
D: .
V: TRBV10-3
size: once

DNA: TGTGCCAGCAGTAGGACAGTTTCGAGCCCCCAGCATTTT
CDR3: CASSRTVSSPQHF
J: TRBJ1-5
D: .
V: TRBV27
size: .

DNA: TGTGCCAGCAGCAGGCTAGCGGATACGCAGTATTTT
CDR3: CASSRLADTQYF
J: TRBJ2-3
D: .
V: TRBV3-1/TRBV3-2
size: .

DNA: TGTGCCAGCAGTTTTGAGGAGGGGTTTGAAGCTTTCTTT
CDR3: CASSFEEGFEAFF
J: TRBJ1-1
D: .
V: TRBV28
size: .

DNA: TGCGCCAGCAGCTTTCGACAGGGAACGACTAATGAAAAACTGTTTTTT
CDR3: CASSFRQGTTNEKLFF
J: TRBJ1-4
D: TRBD1
V: TRBV5-1
size: few

DNA: TGTGCCAGCAGTGAAGATGGCCCCCAGCATTTT
CDR3: CASSEDGPQHF
J: TRBJ1-5
D: .
V: TRBV6-1
size: .

DNA: TGCGCCAGCAGCTTGGGGACAGGGGGCATCTATGGCTACACCTTC
CDR3: CASSLGTGGIYGYTF
J: TRBJ1-2
D: TRBD1
V: TRBV5-1
size: .

DNA: TGTGCCTGGAGACGTTCCTTAGAGGCTTTCTTT
CDR3: CAWRRSLEAFF
J: TRBJ1-1
D: .
V: TRBV30
size: .

DNA: TGTGCCAGCAGGATAATGGACAAGGAATATTTT
CDR3: CASRIMDKEYF
J: TRBJ1-3
D: .
V: TRBV6-5
size: .

DNA: TGTGCCTGGAGTGTAGCTCAATCCTATAGCAATCAGCCCCAGCATTTT
CDR3: CAWSVAQSYSNQPQHF
J: TRBJ1-5
D: .
V: TRBV30
size: .

DNA: TGTGCCAGCAGCCCCAGGCCTCCTAGCGGACACCTCACCCAGTACTTC
CDR3: CASSPRPPSGHLTQYF
J: TRBJ2-5
D: TRBD2
V: TRBV3-1/TRBV3-2
size: once

DNA: TGTGCCAGCAGCCCTCTCCGGGACAGGGATGAAAAACTGTTTTTT
CDR3: CASSPLRDRDEKLFF
J: TRBJ1-4
D: TRBD1
V: TRBV11-2
size: .

DNA: TGTGCCAGCAGCCGTGGACAGGGACCCTACGAGCAGTACTTC
CDR3: CASSRGQGPYEQYF
J: TRBJ2-7
D: TRBD1
V: TRBV6-2/TRBV6-3
size: .

DNA: TGTGCCAGCAGCTTAGCGTCAGGGGGCTATGGCTACACCTTC
CDR3: CASSLASGGYGYTF
J: TRBJ1-2
D: TRBD1
V: TRBV7-2
size: .

DNA: TGTGCCAGCAGCCTGACAGTAAACGGACAGCCCCAGCATTTT
CDR3: CASSLTVNGQPQHF
J: TRBJ1-5
D: .
V: TRBV7-8
size: .

DNA: TGTGCCAGTAGTATAGTCGGAGGGGGCAGCTCTGGGGCCAACGTCCTGACTTTC
CDR3: CASSIVGGGSSGANVLTF
J: TRBJ2-6
D: .
V: TRBV19
size: .

DNA: TGTGCCAGCAGCCGGACTAGCGGGGGATTAGAGACCCAGTACTTC
CDR3: CASSRTSGGLETQYF
J: TRBJ2-5
D: TRBD2
V: TRBV27
size: .

DNA: TGTGCCAGCAGCTTTTTAGCGGGGGGGAACACCGGGGAGCTGTTTTTT
CDR3: CASSFLAGGNTGELFF
J: TRBJ2-2
D: TRBD2
V: TRBV11-2
size: .

DNA: TGTGCCAGCAGTTTGGGGACAACCTATAATTCACCCCTCCACTTT
CDR3: CASSLGTTYNSPLHF
J: TRBJ1-6
D: .
V: TRBV27
size: .

DNA: TGTGCCAGCAGCCCCCTCGGCCGACAGGGGAACACCGGGGAGCTGTTTTTT
CDR3: CASSPLGRQGNTGELFF
J: TRBJ2-2
D: TRBD1
V: TRBV7-3
size: .

DNA: TGTGCCAGCTCACCACCCCGACAGGGGTTGGGCGCAGATACGCAGTATTTT
CDR3: CASSPPRQGLGADTQYF
J: TRBJ2-3
D: TRBD1
V: TRBV18
size: .

DNA: TGTGCCAGCACGGGACTAGGACTAGCGGGGTACAATGAGCAGTTCTTC
CDR3: CASTGLGLAGYNEQFF
J: TRBJ2-1
D: TRBD2
V: TRBV27
size: .

DNA: TGTGCCAGCAGTTTTGCACCAAATAGTGGCTACACCTTC
CDR3: CASSFAPNSGYTF
J: TRBJ1-2
D: .
V: TRBV12-3/TRBV12-4
size: .

DNA: TGTGCCAGCAGCCAAGACCCCTTCGGGGGGCAAGAGACCCAGTACTTC
CDR3: CASSQDPFGGQETQYF
J: TRBJ2-5
D: TRBD2
V: TRBV3-1/TRBV3-2
size: .

DNA: TGTGCCAGTAGTTTCCGGGACAGTCACTATGGCTACACCTTC
CDR3: CASSFRDSHYGYTF
J: TRBJ1-2
D: TRBD1
V: TRBV19
size: .

DNA: TGCGCCAGCAGCCATGCGCGGACTAGAGACACCTACAATGAGCAGTTCTTC
CDR3: CASSHARTRDTYNEQFF
J: TRBJ2-1
D: TRBD2
V: TRBV4-1
size: once

DNA: TGCAGCGTTGAAGATCTGGACAGGTTTATGTATGAGCAGTTCTTC
CDR3: CSVEDLDRFMYEQFF
J: TRBJ2-1
D: TRBD1
V: TRBV29-1
size: .

DNA: TGTGCCAGCAGTGAACAGATAAATTCACCCCTCCACTTT
CDR3: CASSEQINSPLHF
J: TRBJ1-6
D: .
V: TRBV6-1
size: few

DNA: TGTGCCAGCAGAGATTCAGGGTCTGGCGGCTACACCTTC
CDR3: CASRDSGSGGYTF
J: TRBJ1-2
D: .
V: TRBV28
size: .

DNA: TGTGCCAGCAGCGTAGCGGTGGGGCCCGGGCAGCCGATGCGTGGAAACACCATATATTTT
CDR3: CASSVAVGPGQPMRGNTIYF
J: TRBJ1-3
D: .
V: TRBV9
size: .

DNA: TGTGCCAGCAGCCAAAGGGGTCATGCCGAAGATACGCAGTATTTT
CDR3: CASSQRGHAEDTQYF
J: TRBJ2-3
D: .
V: TRBV7-9
size: .

DNA: TGTGCCACCAGTGCCGAAGACAGGGGCCTTTGGAATGAGCAGTTCTTC
CDR3: CATSAEDRGLWNEQFF
J: TRBJ2-1
D: TRBD1
V: TRBV24-1
size: few

DNA: TGTGCCAGCAGCCGCAGGGAATCCGATGGCTACACCTTC
CDR3: CASSRRESDGYTF
J: TRBJ1-2
D: .
V: TRBV3-1/TRBV3-2
size: .

DNA: TGCGCCAGCAGCTTGTTCTGGACAGGGGGCGTCACCGGGGAGCTGTTTTTT
CDR3: CASSLFWTGGVTGELFF
J: TRBJ2-2
D: TRBD1
V: TRBV5-1
size: .

DNA: TGTGCCAGCAGCTTAGGGGCGGGGGCCGCCTACGAGCAGTACTTC
CDR3: CASSLGAGAAYEQYF
J: TRBJ2-7
D: .
V: TRBV11-3
size: .

DNA: TGTGCCAGCAGCTTGGACAGTCGGTACGAGCAGTACTTC
CDR3: CASSLDSRYEQYF
J: TRBJ2-7
D: .
V: TRBV5-4
size: .

DNA: TGTGCCAGCAGCTTAGGATTTGGGACAGGGGACCCCTATGGCTACACCTTC
CDR3: CASSLGFGTGDPYGYTF
J: TRBJ1-2
D: TRBD1
V: TRBV11-2
size: many

DNA: TGTGCCAGCAGTCCTACCGGCAGGGGGCACTATGGCTACACCTTC
CDR3: CASSPTGRGHYGYTF
J: TRBJ1-2
D: TRBD1
V: TRBV28
size: .

DNA: TGCGCCAGCAGCCAAGAATTTGGACAGGGAGATGGCTACACCTTC
CDR3: CASSQEFGQGDGYTF
J: TRBJ1-2
D: TRBD1
V: TRBV4-3
size: .

DNA: TGTGCCAGCAGCTTGCTGACTCAGACCGGCTACACCTTC
CDR3: CASSLLTQTGYTF
J: TRBJ1-2
D: .
V: TRBV5-4
size: .

DNA: TGTGCCAGCAGCCCCGCCGACAGGGGCGGGAATGGCTACACCTTC
CDR3: CASSPADRGGNGYTF
J: TRBJ1-2
D: TRBD1
V: TRBV3-1/TRBV3-2
size: .

DNA: TGCGCCAGCAGGCTGGCCGGGACACCCGGAGAGCAGTACTTC
CDR3: CASRLAGTPGEQYF
J: TRBJ2-7
D: .
V: TRBV5-1
size: .

DNA: TGTGCCAGCAGCTCTCCTGGGACTTATGGCTACACCTTC
CDR3: CASSSPGTYGYTF
J: TRBJ1-2
D: .
V: TRBV27
size: .

DNA: TGTGCCAGCAGGGCCTATGTGACAGGGACTCAGCCCCAGCATTTT
CDR3: CASRAYVTGTQPQHF
J: TRBJ1-5
D: TRBD1
V: TRBV2
size: .

DNA: TGTGCCAGCAGTTTATCGGGGGGGCTGAACACTGAAGCTTTCTTT
CDR3: CASSLSGGLNTEAFF
J: TRBJ1-1
D: .
V: TRBV27
size: .

DNA: TGTGCCAGCAGCTTCCTGACTAGCGGGAGCACAGATACGCAGTATTTT
CDR3: CASSFLTSGSTDTQYF
J: TRBJ2-3
D: TRBD2
V: TRBV11-2
size: .

DNA: TGTGCCAGCAGCTTAGGGACAGGGAGCTACGAGCAGTACTTC
CDR3: CASSLGTGSYEQYF
J: TRBJ2-7
D: TRBD1
V: TRBV11-3
size: .

DNA: TGTGCCAGCAGTCCCGGCTCCTACGAGCAGTACTTC
CDR3: CASSPGSYEQYF
J: TRBJ2-7
D: .
V: TRBV6-6
size: .

DNA: TGTGCCAGCAGGTTCGGGGAGACAGATACGCAGTATTTT
CDR3: CASRFGETDTQYF
J: TRBJ2-3
D: .
V: TRBV11-1
size: .

DNA: TGTGCCAGTAGTATGCCGGGGCGGGGGTTCTACAATGAGCAGTTCTTC
CDR3: CASSMPGRGFYNEQFF
J: TRBJ2-1
D: TRBD2
V: TRBV19
size: .

DNA: TGTGCCAGCAGCTTCGGAGGGGCTTACCTCTCTGGAAACACCATATATTTT
CDR3: CASSFGGAYLSGNTIYF
J: TRBJ1-3
D: .
V: TRBV7-2
size: .

DNA: TGCGCCAGCAGCCGGGGACTAGCGGGGGGGCCCCGTGAGACCCAGTACTTC
CDR3: CASSRGLAGGPRETQYF
J: TRBJ2-5
D: TRBD2
V: TRBV4-3
size: .

DNA: TGCGCCAGCAGCCAAGGTGGCTCCAGGGGGCAATCTGAAGCTTTCTTT
CDR3: CASSQGGSRGQSEAFF
J: TRBJ1-1
D: TRBD1
V: TRBV4-1
size: .